One T cell receptor beta chain is described in this entry. Its target is unknown. V dropped 4 bases and J dropped 4 bases, with 11 bases sitting between them. The CDR3 spans 13 residues. Looked up from germline, CDR1 is SGDLS and CDR2 is YYNGEE. The sample comes from a study of CD4 T cells in relation to SARS-CoV-2 and coronaviruses. Looking at the study overall: ViraFEST: roughly 10-day antigen culture of PBMCs, then TCR beta CDR3 sequencing.

The unexposed donors gave CD4+ T cells in about 2010-2018, prior to COVID-19. Isolation of CD4+ T cells took place after 10 days in culture. Study-wide results and limits: Crossreactive clones expanded significantly less to SARS-CoV-2 than monoreactive clones.

Profiled with immunoSEQ multiplex PCR; TCRdb holds only in-frame clones, not every one. The repertoire includes about 20,000 clones, roughly 80% of them detected once, and 15% to 17% sits in the top ten. The sample taken for sequencing was CD4+ T cells from PBMCs, cultured in vitro. This chain uses TRBV9 with TRBJ1-1; D gene unclear. The clonotype originates from a human donor in good health. The CDR3 here is CASSRALGTEAFF. In nucleotides, the CDR3 is TGTGCCAGCAGCCGGGCTTTAGGCACTGAAGCTTTCTTT.